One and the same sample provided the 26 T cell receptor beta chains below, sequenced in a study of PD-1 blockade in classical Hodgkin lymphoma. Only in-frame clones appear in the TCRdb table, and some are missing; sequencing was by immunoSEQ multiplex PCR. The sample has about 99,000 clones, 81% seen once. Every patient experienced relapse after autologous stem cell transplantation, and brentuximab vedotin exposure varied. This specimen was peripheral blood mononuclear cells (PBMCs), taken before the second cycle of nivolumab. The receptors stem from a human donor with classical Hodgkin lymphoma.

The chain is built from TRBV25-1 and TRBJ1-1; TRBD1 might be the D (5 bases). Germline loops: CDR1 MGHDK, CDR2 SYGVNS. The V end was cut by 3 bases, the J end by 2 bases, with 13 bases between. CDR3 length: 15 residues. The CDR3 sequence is CASSDRATVNTEAFF. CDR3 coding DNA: TGTGCCAGCAGTGACAGAGCGACAGTCAACACTGAAGCTTTCTTT.

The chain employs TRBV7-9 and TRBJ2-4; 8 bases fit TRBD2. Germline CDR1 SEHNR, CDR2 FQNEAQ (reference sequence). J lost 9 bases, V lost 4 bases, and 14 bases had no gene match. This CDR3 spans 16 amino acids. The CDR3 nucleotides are TGTGCCAGCAGCTCCAGCGGGGGACGACGCTCGGGCATTCAGTACTTC. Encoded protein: CASSSSGGRRSGIQYF.

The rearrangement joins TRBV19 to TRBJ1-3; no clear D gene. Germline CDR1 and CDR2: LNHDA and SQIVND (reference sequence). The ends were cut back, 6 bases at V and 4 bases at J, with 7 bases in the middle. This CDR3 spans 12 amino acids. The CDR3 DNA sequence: TGTGCCAGTAGGGCCCTCGGAAACACCATATATTTT. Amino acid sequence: CASRALGNTIYF.

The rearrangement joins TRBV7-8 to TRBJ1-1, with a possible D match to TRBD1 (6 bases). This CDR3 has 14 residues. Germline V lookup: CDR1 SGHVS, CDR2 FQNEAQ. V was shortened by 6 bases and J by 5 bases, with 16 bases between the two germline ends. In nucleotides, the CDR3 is TGTGCCAGCAGGAGACAGGTGGAGGGGACTGAAGCTTTCTTT. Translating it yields CASRRQVEGTEAFF.

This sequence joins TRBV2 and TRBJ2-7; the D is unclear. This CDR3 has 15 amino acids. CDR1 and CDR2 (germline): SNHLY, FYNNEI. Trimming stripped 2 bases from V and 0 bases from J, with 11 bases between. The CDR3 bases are TGTGCCAGCAGTGAAACGTACGTCAGCTCCTACGAGCAGTACTTC. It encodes CASSETYVSSYEQYF. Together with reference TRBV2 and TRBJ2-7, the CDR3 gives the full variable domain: EPEVTQTPSHQVTQMGQEVILRCVPISNHLYFYWYRQILGQKVEFLVSFYNNEISEKSEIFDDQFSVERPDGSNFTLKIRSTKLEDSAMYFCASSETYVSSYEQYFGPGTRLTVT.

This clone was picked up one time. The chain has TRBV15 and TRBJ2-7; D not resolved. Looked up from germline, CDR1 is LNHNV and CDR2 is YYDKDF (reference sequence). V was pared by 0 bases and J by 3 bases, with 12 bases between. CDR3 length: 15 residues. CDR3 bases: TGTGCCACCAGCAGAGATTACTTGGGTGGCTACGAGCAGTACTTC. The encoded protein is CATSRDYLGGYEQYF.

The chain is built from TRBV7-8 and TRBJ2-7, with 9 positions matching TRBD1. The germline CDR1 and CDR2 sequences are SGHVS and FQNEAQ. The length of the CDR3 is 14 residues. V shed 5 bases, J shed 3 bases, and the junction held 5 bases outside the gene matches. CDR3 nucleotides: TGTGCCAGCAGCGTCGACAGGGGGTTCTACGAGCAGTACTTC. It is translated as CASSVDRGFYEQYF.

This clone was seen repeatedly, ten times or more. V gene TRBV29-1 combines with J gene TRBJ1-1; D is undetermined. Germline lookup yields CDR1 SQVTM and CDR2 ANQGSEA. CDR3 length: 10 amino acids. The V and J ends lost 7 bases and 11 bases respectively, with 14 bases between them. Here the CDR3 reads CSGLHSRAFF. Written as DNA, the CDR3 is TGCAGCGGCCTACACAGTAGGGCTTTCTTT.

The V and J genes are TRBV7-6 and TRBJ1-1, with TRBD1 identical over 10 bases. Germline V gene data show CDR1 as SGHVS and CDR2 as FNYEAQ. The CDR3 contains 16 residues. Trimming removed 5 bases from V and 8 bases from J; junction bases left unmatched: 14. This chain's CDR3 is CASSPRQGATPGEAFF. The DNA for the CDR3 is TGTGCCAGCAGCCCCCGACAGGGGGCCACTCCGGGCGAAGCTTTCTTT.

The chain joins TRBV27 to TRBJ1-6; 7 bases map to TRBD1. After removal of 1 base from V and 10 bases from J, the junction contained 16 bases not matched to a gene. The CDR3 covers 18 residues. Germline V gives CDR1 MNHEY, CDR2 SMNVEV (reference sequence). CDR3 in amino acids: CASSLFPLTGVQNSPLHF. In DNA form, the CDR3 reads TGTGCCAGCAGTTTATTTCCCCTCACAGGGGTTCAGAACTCACCCCTCCACTTT.

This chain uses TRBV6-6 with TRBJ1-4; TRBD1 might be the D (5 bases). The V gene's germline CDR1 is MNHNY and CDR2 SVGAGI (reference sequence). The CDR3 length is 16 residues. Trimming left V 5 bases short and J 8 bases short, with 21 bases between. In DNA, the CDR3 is TGTGCCAGCAGTCCCGGGACCCTCAAACCCTCAGAAAAACTGTTTTTT. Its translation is CASSPGTLKPSEKLFF.

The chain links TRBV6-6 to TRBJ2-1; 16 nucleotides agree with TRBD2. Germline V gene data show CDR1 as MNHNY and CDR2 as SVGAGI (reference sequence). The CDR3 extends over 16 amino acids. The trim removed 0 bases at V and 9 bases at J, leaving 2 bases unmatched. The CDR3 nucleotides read TGTGCCAGCAGTTACTCGGGGACTAGCGGGAGGGGTGAGCAGTTCTTC. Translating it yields CASSYSGTSGRGEQFF.

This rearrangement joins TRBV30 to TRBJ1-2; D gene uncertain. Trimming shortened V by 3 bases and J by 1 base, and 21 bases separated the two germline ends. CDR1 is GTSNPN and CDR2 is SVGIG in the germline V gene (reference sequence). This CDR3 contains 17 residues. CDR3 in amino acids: CAWRVWAPGPLNYGYTF. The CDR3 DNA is TGTGCCTGGAGGGTGTGGGCGCCCGGGCCCCTTAACTATGGCTACACCTTC. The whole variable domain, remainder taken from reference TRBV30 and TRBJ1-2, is SQTIHQWPATLVQPVGSPLSLECTVEGTSNPNLYWYRQAAGRGLQLLFYSVGIGQISSEVPQNLSASRPQDRQFILSSKKLLLSDSGFYLCAWRVWAPGPLNYGYTFGSGTRLTVV.

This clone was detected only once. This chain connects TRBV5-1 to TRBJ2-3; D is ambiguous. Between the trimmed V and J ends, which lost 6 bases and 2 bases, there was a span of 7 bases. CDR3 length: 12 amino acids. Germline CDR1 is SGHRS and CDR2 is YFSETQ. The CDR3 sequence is CASKSFTDTQYF. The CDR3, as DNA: TGCGCCAGCAAGAGTTTCACAGATACGCAGTATTTT.

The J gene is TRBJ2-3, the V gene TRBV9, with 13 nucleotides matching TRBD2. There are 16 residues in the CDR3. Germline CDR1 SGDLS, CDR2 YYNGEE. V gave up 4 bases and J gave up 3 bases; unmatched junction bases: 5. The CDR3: CASSPPGLAGTDTQYF. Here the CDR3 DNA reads TGTGCCAGCAGCCCCCCGGGACTAGCGGGGACAGATACGCAGTATTTT.

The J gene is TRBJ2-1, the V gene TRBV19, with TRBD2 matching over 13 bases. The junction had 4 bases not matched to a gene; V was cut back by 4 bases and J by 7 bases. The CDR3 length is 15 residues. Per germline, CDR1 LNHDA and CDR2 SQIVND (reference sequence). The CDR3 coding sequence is TGTGCCAGTAGTACACTAGCGGGAGGGCCGAATGAGCAGTTCTTC. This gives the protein CASSTLAGGPNEQFF.

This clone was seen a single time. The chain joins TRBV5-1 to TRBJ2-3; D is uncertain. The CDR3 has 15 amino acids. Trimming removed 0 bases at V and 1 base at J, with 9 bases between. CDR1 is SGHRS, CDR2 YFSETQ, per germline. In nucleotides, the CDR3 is TGCGCCAGCAGCTTGGCCCCCGGTGGCACAGATACGCAGTATTTT. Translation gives CASSLAPGGTDTQYF.

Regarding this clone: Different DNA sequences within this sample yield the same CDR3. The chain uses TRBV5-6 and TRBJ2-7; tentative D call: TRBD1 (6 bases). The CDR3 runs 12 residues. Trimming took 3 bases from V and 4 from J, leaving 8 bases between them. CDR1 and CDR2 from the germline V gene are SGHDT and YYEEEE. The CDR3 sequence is CASSSTGYEQYF. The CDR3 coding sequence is TGTGCCAGCAGCTCCACAGGGTACGAGCAGTACTTC. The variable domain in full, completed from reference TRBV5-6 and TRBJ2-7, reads DAGVTQSPTHLIKTRGQQVTLRCSPKSGHDTVSWYQQALGQGPQFIFQYYEEEERQRGNFPDRFSGHQFPNYSSELNVNALLLGDSALYLCASSSTGYEQYFGPGTRLTVT.

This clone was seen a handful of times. Here the CDR3 DNA reads TGCGCCAGCAGCCTAACCAGGGGCGATGAGCAGTTCTTC. Amino acids: CASSLTRGDEQFF. The V and J genes are TRBV4-1 and TRBJ2-1; D perhaps matches TRBD1 (6 bases). This CDR3 has 13 amino acids. Germline V gene lookup returns CDR1 MGHRA and CDR2 YSYEKL. V shed 4 bases and J shed 8 bases, with 12 bases lying between them.

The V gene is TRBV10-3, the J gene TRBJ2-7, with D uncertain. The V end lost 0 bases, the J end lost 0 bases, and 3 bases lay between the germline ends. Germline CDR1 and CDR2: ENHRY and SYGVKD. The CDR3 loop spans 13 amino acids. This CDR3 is CAISESISYEQYF. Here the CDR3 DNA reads TGTGCCATCAGTGAGTCGATCTCCTACGAGCAGTACTTC.

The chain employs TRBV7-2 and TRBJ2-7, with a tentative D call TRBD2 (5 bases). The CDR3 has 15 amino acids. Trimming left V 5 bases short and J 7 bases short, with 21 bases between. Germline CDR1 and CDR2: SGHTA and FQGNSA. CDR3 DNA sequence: TGTGCCAGCAGCACTAGTCCCAGGAGGTCAGAAGAGCAGTACTTC. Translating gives CASSTSPRRSEEQYF.

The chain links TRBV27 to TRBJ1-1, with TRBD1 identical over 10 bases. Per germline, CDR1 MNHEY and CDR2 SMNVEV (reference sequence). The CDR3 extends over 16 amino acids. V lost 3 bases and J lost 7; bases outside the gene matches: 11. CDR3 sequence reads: CASSLYRDRGKGEAFF. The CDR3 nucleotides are TGTGCCAGCAGTTTGTACCGGGACAGGGGTAAAGGTGAAGCTTTCTTT.

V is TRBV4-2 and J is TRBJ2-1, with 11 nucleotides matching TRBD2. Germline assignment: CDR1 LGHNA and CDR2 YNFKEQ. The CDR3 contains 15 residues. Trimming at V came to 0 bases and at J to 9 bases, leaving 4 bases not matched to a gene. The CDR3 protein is CASSQDLAGGAEQFF. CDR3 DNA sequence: TGTGCCAGCAGCCAAGATTTAGCGGGAGGGGCTGAGCAGTTCTTC.

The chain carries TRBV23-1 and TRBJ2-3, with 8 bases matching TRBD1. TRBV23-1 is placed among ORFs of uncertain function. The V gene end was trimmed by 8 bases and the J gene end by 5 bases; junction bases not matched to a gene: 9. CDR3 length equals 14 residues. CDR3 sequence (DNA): TGCGCCAGCGAGGCGCAGGGGGCAAGAGATACGCAGTATTTT. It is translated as CASEAQGARDTQYF.

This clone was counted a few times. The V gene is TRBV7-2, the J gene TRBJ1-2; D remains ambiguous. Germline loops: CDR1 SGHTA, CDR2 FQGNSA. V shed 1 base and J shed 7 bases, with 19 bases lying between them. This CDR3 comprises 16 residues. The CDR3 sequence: CASSLGSLMGRGGYTF. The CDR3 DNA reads TGTGCCAGCAGCTTAGGAAGTTTGATGGGCCGCGGTGGCTACACCTTC.

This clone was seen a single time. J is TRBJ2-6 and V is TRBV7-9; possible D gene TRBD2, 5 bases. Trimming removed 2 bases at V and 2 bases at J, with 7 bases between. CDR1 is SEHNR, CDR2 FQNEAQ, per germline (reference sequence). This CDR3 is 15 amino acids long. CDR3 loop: CASSLSGTGANVLTF. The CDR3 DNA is TGTGCCAGCAGCTTAAGCGGTACTGGGGCCAACGTCCTGACTTTC.